One and the same sample provided the 30 T cell receptor beta chains below, sequenced in a study of cytomegalovirus exposure and HLA in healthy donors (dated by TCRdb to 2016 to 2017). The library was built by means of the immunoSEQ multiplex PCR assay. A mixture of 60 forward primers for TCR Vbeta segments and 13 reverse primers for TCR Jbeta segments was used in the multiplex PCR. The table comes from immuneACCESS by way of TCRdb, which keeps in-frame sequences with V and J called. Part of the clones is missing from these tables; in studies checked, under half for an unresolved V gene and the rest for unknown reasons. This sample holds 200,000 to 250,000 clones; about 78% were observed only once. The ten most abundant clones make up around 3.9% of the sample. The sample comprised PBMCs. The receptor set was obtained from a male donor in good health and CMV-seronegative.

This clone showed up just a few times. The chain is built from TRBV19 and TRBJ1-1; D is possibly TRBD1 (6 bases). V lost 2 bases and J 7 bases, leaving 11 bases between the germline ends. The CDR3 is made up of 13 amino acids. Germline V CDR1 and CDR2: LNHDA, SQIVND (reference sequence). This CDR3 reads CASSIYREGEAFF. The CDR3 DNA sequence: TGTGCCAGTAGTATATACAGGGAGGGTGAAGCTTTCTTT.

This rearrangement joins TRBV5-1 to TRBJ2-5, with 8 nucleotides matching TRBD2. Germline lookup yields CDR1 SGHRS and CDR2 YFSETQ. Unmatched junction bases numbered 8, after V lost 5 bases and J lost 2 bases. The CDR3 is made up of 15 amino acids. DNA of the CDR3: TGCGCCAGCAGGAGGAGTCGCGGGAGGCAAGAGACCCAGTACTTC. The encoded protein is CASRRSRGRQETQYF.

The chain uses TRBV27 and TRBJ1-1; tentatively, D is TRBD1 (5 bases). The CDR3 runs to 13 residues. Per germline, CDR1 MNHEY and CDR2 SMNVEV (reference sequence). Trimming removed 5 bases at V and 8 bases at J, with 15 bases between. The CDR3 nucleotides are TGTGCCAGCAGTATCCGCCCTTCAGGGGAAGCTTTCTTT. Translated, it gives CASSIRPSGEAFF.

This chain links TRBV19 with TRBJ1-1, with D possibly being TRBD1 (5 bases). Germline assignment: CDR1 LNHDA and CDR2 SQIVND (reference sequence). V was trimmed by 6 bases and J by 2 bases, leaving 16 bases between them. The CDR3 loop spans 15 amino acids. The chain's CDR3 is CASRGRGEPNTEAFF. The CDR3 region has the DNA TGTGCCAGTAGGGGGAGGGGAGAACCCAACACTGAAGCTTTCTTT.

This chain joins TRBV9 and TRBJ2-7, with 8 bases matching TRBD2. Germline values: CDR1 SGDLS, CDR2 YYNGEE. The ends lost 0 bases at V and 0 bases at J; junction bases unmatched: 2. CDR3 length equals 15 residues. The CDR3 loop reads CASSVEAGDSYEQYF. The CDR3 DNA is TGTGCCAGCAGCGTAGAAGCGGGGGACTCCTACGAGCAGTACTTC.

This chain uses TRBV19 with TRBJ2-7, with D possibly TRBD2 on 5 matching bases. Germline lookup yields CDR1 LNHDA and CDR2 SQIVND (reference sequence). The CDR3 loop spans 14 amino acids. The V and J ends lost 1 base and 3 bases respectively, with 10 bases between them. CDR3 region: CASSIGGGRYEQYF. The CDR3 DNA reads TGTGCCAGTAGTATAGGTGGAGGACGCTACGAGCAGTACTTC.

CDR3 coding DNA: TGTGCCAGCGTCCTTTCCTCTGGAAACACCATATATTTT. Protein product: CASVLSSGNTIYF. The chain employs TRBV19 and TRBJ1-3; D call uncertain. Trimming cost V 9 bases and J 0 bases, with 9 bases left between them. Looked up from germline, CDR1 is LNHDA and CDR2 is SQIVND (reference sequence). The CDR3 covers 13 residues.

The V and J genes are TRBV6-6 and TRBJ1-2, with a possible D match to TRBD1 (5 bases). Trimming cost V 2 bases and J 5 bases, with 15 bases left between them. CDR3 length equals 15 residues. CDR1 is MNHNY, CDR2 SVGAGI, per germline (reference sequence). The CDR3 DNA is TGTGCCAGCAGTTACCCTGCGCAGGGAATATATGGCTACACCTTC. This gives the protein CASSYPAQGIYGYTF.

V is TRBV2 and J is TRBJ1-4, with no clear D. The CDR3 consists of 15 residues. Trimming cost V 6 bases and J 0 bases, with 11 bases left between them. Germline V gene data show CDR1 as SNHLY and CDR2 as FYNNEI. CDR3 bases: TGTGCCAGCAGCCCTTCAAGAGCAACTAATGAAAAACTGTTTTTT. This sequence encodes CASSPSRATNEKLFF.

This clone was counted a single time. This chain links TRBV5-6 with TRBJ2-5, with a possible D match to TRBD2 (5 bases). V lost 0 bases to trimming and J lost 2 bases, with 8 bases between them. Germline CDR1 and CDR2: SGHDT and YYEEEE. The CDR3 covers 14 residues. CDR3 sequence reads: CASSLGTRQETQYF. CDR3 nucleotides: TGTGCCAGCAGCTTGGGAACTAGACAAGAGACCCAGTACTTC.

This clone was seen a few times. V gene TRBV19 combines with J gene TRBJ1-2; the D is unclear. This CDR3 has 14 residues. Germline-derived CDR1 and CDR2 are LNHDA and SQIVND (reference sequence). V was clipped by 0 bases and J by 2 bases, with 7 bases between them. CDR3 residues: CASSIDRENYGYTF. CDR3 coding DNA: TGTGCCAGTAGTATAGATCGGGAAAACTATGGCTACACCTTC.

The rearrangement links TRBV5-6 to TRBJ2-2; 7 nucleotides match TRBD2. J was trimmed by 5 bases and V by 0 bases; bases with no gene match: 4. The CDR3 contains 15 residues. The germline CDR1 and CDR2 sequences are SGHDT and YYEEEE. The CDR3 nucleotides are TGTGCCAGCAGCTTGGTGCGGGAGCGGACCGGGGAGCTGTTTTTT. Protein product: CASSLVRERTGELFF. Based on the CDR3 plus reference TRBV5-6 and TRBJ2-2, the full variable domain is DAGVTQSPTHLIKTRGQQVTLRCSPKSGHDTVSWYQQALGQGPQFIFQYYEEEERQRGNFPDRFSGHQFPNYSSELNVNALLLGDSALYLCASSLVRERTGELFFGEGSRLTVL.

The chain employs TRBV4-2 and TRBJ2-4; 7 nucleotides line up with TRBD2. CDR1 LGHNA and CDR2 YNFKEQ come from the germline V gene. The CDR3 spans 19 residues. J lost 0 bases, V lost 0 bases, and 11 bases had no gene match. The CDR3 DNA sequence: TGTGCCAGCAGCCAAGATCTCGGAGCTAGCGGTATAGCCAAAAACATTCAGTACTTC. Protein product: CASSQDLGASGIAKNIQYF.

The genes are TRBV9 and TRBJ2-3; TRBD2 matches at 15 bases. The CDR3 runs 18 residues. CDR1 is SGDLS, CDR2 YYNGEE, per germline. The junction had 9 bases not matched to a gene; V was cut back by 3 bases and J by 4 bases. As DNA, the CDR3 is TGTGCCAGCAGCGGGGGACTAGCGGGAGGACCTAGCGCAGATACGCAGTATTTT. Encoded protein: CASSGGLAGGPSADTQYF.

This rearrangement joins TRBV5-1 to TRBJ2-1, with D uncertain. The length of the CDR3 is 13 residues. Deletions cut 4 bases from V and 10 bases from J, with 15 bases between. Germline-derived CDR1 and CDR2 are SGHRS and YFSETQ. In DNA form, the CDR3 reads TGCGCCAGCAGCATTGCGGATGTCCGAGAGCAGTTCTTC. Translated: CASSIADVREQFF.

This clone was detected a few times. The genes are TRBV5-1 and TRBJ2-7, with D possibly TRBD2 on 5 matching bases. Germline-derived CDR1 and CDR2 are SGHRS and YFSETQ. This CDR3 is 14 amino acids long. V dropped 0 bases and J dropped 5 bases, with 12 bases sitting between them. The CDR3 is CASSLGTARNEQYF. CDR3 sequence (DNA): TGCGCCAGCAGCTTGGGGACTGCTCGGAACGAGCAGTACTTC.

The chain joins TRBV7-2 to TRBJ2-1; 14 bases fit TRBD2. The J segment lost 6 bases and the V segment lost 5 bases, leaving 6 bases of the junction unmatched. The length of the CDR3 is 16 residues. Germline values: CDR1 SGHTA, CDR2 FQGNSA. The CDR3 region is CASSPPGLAGGNEQFF. Here the CDR3 DNA reads TGTGCCAGCAGCCCTCCTGGACTAGCGGGAGGCAATGAGCAGTTCTTC.

In DNA, the CDR3 is TGTGCCAGCAGAAACTCCGTCGCGGGGGCACAAGAGACCCAGTACTTC. As protein: CASRNSVAGAQETQYF. This chain links TRBV28 with TRBJ2-5; possibly TRBD2 for D (7 bases). Germline V gene sequence: CDR1 MDHEN, CDR2 SYDVKM. The CDR3 runs to 16 residues. V was shortened by 6 bases and J by 2 bases, with 19 bases between the two germline ends.

This clone was counted a single time. This chain links TRBV30 with TRBJ2-1, with D possibly being TRBD2 (6 bases). Germline V CDR1 and CDR2: GTSNPN, SVGIG (reference sequence). The V and J ends lost 5 bases and 7 bases respectively, with 12 bases between them. The CDR3 sequence is 12 residues long. The CDR3 region is CAWGEELNEQFF. For the CDR3, the DNA is TGTGCCTGGGGGGAGGAACTAAATGAGCAGTTCTTC.

This chain uses TRBV6-1 with TRBJ2-7, with 9 bases lining up with TRBD2. CDR3 length: 14 amino acids. Trimming cost V 5 bases and J 6 bases; bases outside gene matches: 8. Germline lookup yields CDR1 MNHNS and CDR2 SASEGT. The DNA of the CDR3 is TGTGCCAGCAGTCCCCGGCTAGCGGGAAGCGAGCAGTACTTC. Encoded protein: CASSPRLAGSEQYF.

V and J are TRBV21-1 and TRBJ1-2. TRBV21-1 is tagged as a pseudogene. The length of the CDR3 is 12 residues. CDR3 residues: CASSTKRKGYTF. The DNA of the CDR3 is TGTGCCAGCAGTACTAAGAGGAAAGGCTACACCTTC.

This rearrangement joins TRBV7-9 to TRBJ2-7, with 8 positions matching TRBD1. CDR3 length equals 13 residues. The trim removed 10 bases at V and 4 bases at J, leaving 9 bases unmatched. Germline-derived CDR1 and CDR2 are SEHNR and FQNEAQ (reference sequence). This chain's CDR3 is CAIPKQGGYEQYF. The CDR3 region has the DNA TGTGCCATCCCGAAACAGGGGGGTTACGAGCAGTACTTC.

This chain joins TRBV9 and TRBJ2-1; 8 bases fit TRBD2. There are 15 residues in the CDR3. Germline CDR1 reads SGDLS; CDR2 reads YYNGEE. Trimming removed 4 bases from V and 4 bases from J; junction bases left unmatched: 7. The CDR3 protein is CASSTRLATYNEQFF. In DNA form, the CDR3 reads TGTGCCAGCAGCACCCGACTAGCGACGTACAATGAGCAGTTCTTC.

The CDR3 spells CASSLDRGYGYTF. The CDR3 DNA reads TGTGCCAGCAGCTTGGACAGGGGCTATGGCTACACCTTC. This chain uses TRBV7-9 with TRBJ1-2; 9 nucleotides agree with TRBD1. The V gene's germline CDR1 is SEHNR and CDR2 FQNEAQ (reference sequence). The junction had 0 bases not matched to a gene; V was cut back by 3 bases and J by 4 bases. The length of the CDR3 is 13 residues.

The V gene is TRBV4-2, the J gene TRBJ2-3; 9 positions agree with TRBD1. Germline V lookup: CDR1 LGHNA, CDR2 YNFKEQ. The CDR3 runs 14 residues. The V gene end was trimmed by 4 bases and the J gene end by 4 bases; junction bases not matched to a gene: 3. For the CDR3, the DNA is TGTGCCAGCAGCCGACAGGGGGGCGCAGATACGCAGTATTTT. Translated: CASSRQGGADTQYF.

The V call is TRBV5-6, the J call TRBJ2-7; maybe TRBD1 (5 bases). CDR3 length equals 14 residues. CDR1 is SGHDT, CDR2 YYEEEE, per germline. The ends were cut back, 2 bases at V and 0 bases at J, with 9 bases in the middle. In DNA form, the CDR3 reads TGTGCCAGCAGCTTTCAGGGTGCCTCCTACGAGCAGTACTTC. This encodes CASSFQGASYEQYF.

The chain carries TRBV28 and TRBJ2-1; a possible D gene is TRBD2 (5 bases). CDR1 is MDHEN and CDR2 is SYDVKM in the germline V gene. The CDR3 length is 12 residues. The germline V and J ends were trimmed by 11 bases and 1 base, with 9 bases remaining between them. DNA of the CDR3: TGTGCCGCGGGCCAGTCCTACAATGAGCAGTTCTTC. Protein: CAAGQSYNEQFF.

This chain links TRBV6-1 with TRBJ2-4; the D gene is possibly TRBD2 (6 bases). Germline V gene data show CDR1 as MNHNS and CDR2 as SASEGT. The CDR3 runs to 17 residues. Between the trimmed V and J ends, which lost 4 bases and 2 bases, there was a span of 18 bases. The CDR3 region has the DNA TGTGCCAGCAGTGGTAGCGGAGGGGCTAGGACCAAAAACATTCAGTACTTC. As protein: CASSGSGGARTKNIQYF.

The chain is built from TRBV18 and TRBJ2-1; 7 bases map to TRBD2. With 2 bases clipped from V and 8 bases from J, the junction kept 12 bases outside the gene matches. Germline V gene sequence: CDR1 KGHSH, CDR2 LQKENI. There are 16 residues in the CDR3. The CDR3 DNA sequence: TGTGCCAGCTCACCAATTAGTAGGCGGGAGCCTTATGAGCAGTTCTTC. It encodes CASSPISRREPYEQFF.

The rearrangement uses TRBV5-1 and TRBJ2-3; 10 nucleotides match TRBD2. The CDR3 covers 17 residues. Germline loops: CDR1 SGHRS, CDR2 YFSETQ. V was pared by 2 bases and J by 7 bases, with 13 bases of the junction left unmatched. The CDR3 here is CASSLRLAGDPSNTQYF. The DNA of the CDR3 is TGCGCCAGCAGCTTACGGCTAGCGGGAGACCCTTCTAATACGCAGTATTTT.